This TCR beta chain derives from a study of multiple sclerosis patients with progressive multifocal leukoencephalopathy. Synthetic inline TR CDR3 controls covering all V-J pairings were spiked into each PCR. Here immunoSEQ multiplex PCR was the method, and the copy in TCRdb shows in-frame clones only, minus some. The profile shows about 32,000 clones, 85% to 95% of them singletons. Trimming at V came to 5 bases and at J to 10 bases, leaving 14 bases not matched to a gene. CDR1 is MNHEY and CDR2 is SMNVEV in the germline V gene (reference sequence). The CDR3 extends over 16 amino acids. To note about this clone: Its antigen is still unknown.

Points from the study as a whole: Clones expanded at PML were already present before and during natalizumab.

This sample's time point: before natalizumab initiation. All PML patients were female, and all patients had earlier interferon beta. The T0 samples predate the first natalizumab infusion. This receptor was obtained from a man aged 25 to 45 with multiple sclerosis. Sequencing used PBMCs. This chain links TRBV27 with TRBJ2-1, with 10 bases that match TRBD2. CDR3 in amino acids: CASSPGGLAGVGEQFF. CDR3 nucleotides: TGTGCCAGCAGTCCGGGCGGGCTAGCGGGAGTAGGGGAGCAGTTCTTC.